This T cell receptor beta chain was sequenced in a study of regulatory T cells in long-lasting Graves disease. Study observations and caveats: Reduced TCR diversity was observed in persistent Graves' patients versus newly diagnosed patients.

Researchers made TCR beta libraries by using iRepertoire HTBI primers and running Arm-PCR on CDR3 regions. Using its own MiXCR run on the multiplex PCR reads, TCRdb lists one record per CDR3 protein. The table lists under 450,000 distinct CDR3 sequences, approximately 25% of them singletons. Regarding time point: persistent/refractory GD, antithyroid drugs over 5 years with positive TRAb. Researchers made the TCR library from RNA that was extracted from PBMCs. This CDR3 spans 15 amino acids. Trimming removed 5 bases from V and 2 bases from J, with 16 bases in between. CDR1 is SEHNR, CDR2 FQNEAQ, per germline (reference sequence). In the case of this clonotype: The antigen remains unidentified.

The V call is TRBV7-9, the J call TRBJ2-7; D is unresolved. The clonotype originates from a woman between 40 and 50 years old with Graves disease. The specimen was peripheral blood mononuclear cells (PBMCs), collected when the disease was refractory, from a patient treated with antithyroid drugs. The DNA of the CDR3 is TGTGCCAGCAGCGGGTCCTCGCCGAACCCCTACGAGCAGTACTTC. Its protein is CASSGSSPNPYEQYF.